Following are 24 T cell receptor beta chains from one sample sequenced in a study of shared clonotypes between healthy human individuals. The method was immunoSEQ multiplex PCR; TCRdb's version includes in-frame clones alone and lacks a portion of them. Found here are more than 1,200,000 clones, approximately 98.5% of them singletons; the top ten hold 0.3% to 0.45%. Material: naive CD4+ T cells sorted from blood. Noted subset: CD45RA+ positively selected. These TCRs come from a man aged 30 to 39 in good health.

The chain couples TRBV28 to TRBJ2-1, with 7 bases lining up with TRBD1. The V gene end was trimmed by 3 bases and the J gene end by 10 bases; junction bases not matched to a gene: 9. The germline gives CDR1 MDHEN, CDR2 SYDVKM. The CDR3 consists of 14 residues. The CDR3 nucleotides read TGTGCCAGCAGTTTTGACAGGGTGCTCCTAGAGCAGTTCTTC. It yields the protein CASSFDRVLLEQFF.

This sequence joins TRBV5-1 and TRBJ2-1; D gene uncertain. V was shortened by 6 bases and J by 0 bases, with 10 bases between the two germline ends. Germline CDR1 reads SGHRS; CDR2 reads YFSETQ. The length of the CDR3 is 14 residues. In DNA form, the CDR3 reads TGCGCCAGCACTATCGATCGCTCCTACAATGAGCAGTTCTTC. This sequence encodes CASTIDRSYNEQFF.

V gene TRBV7-8 combines with J gene TRBJ2-5; D remains ambiguous. V was pared by 6 bases and J by 4 bases, with 18 bases between. Germline CDR1 SGHVS, CDR2 FQNEAQ. The CDR3 length is 15 residues. Here the CDR3 reads CASRPSPWIGETQYF. For the CDR3, the DNA is TGTGCCAGCAGGCCCTCGCCGTGGATCGGAGAGACCCAGTACTTC.

The chain is built from TRBV18 and TRBJ1-1; weak D call: TRBD1 (5 bases). The CDR3 has 14 amino acids. V lost 0 bases and J 5 bases, leaving 10 bases between the germline ends. Looked up from germline, CDR1 is KGHSH and CDR2 is LQKENI. For the CDR3, the DNA is TGTGCCAGCTCACCACCGTCGGGGGGGACTGAAGCTTTCTTT. Translating it yields CASSPPSGGTEAFF.

This clone was seen once. The chain recombines TRBV14 with TRBJ2-2; unclear D gene. This CDR3 is 17 amino acids long. The V gene's germline CDR1 is SGHDN and CDR2 FVKESK. With 0 bases removed from V and 6 bases from J, the gap between germline ends came to 17 bases. CDR3 amino acids: CASSQEKWMAGAGELFF. The CDR3 DNA reads as TGTGCCAGCAGCCAAGAGAAATGGATGGCAGGAGCCGGGGAGCTGTTTTTT.

The rearrangement joins TRBV9 to TRBJ2-7; D might be TRBD2 (6 bases). CDR1 is SGDLS and CDR2 is YYNGEE in the germline V gene. The CDR3 is 12 residues long. V lost 3 bases and J 6 bases, leaving 10 bases between the germline ends. The CDR3 DNA reads as TGTGCCAGCAGCGATACTAGCTCCGAGCAGTACTTC. Translating gives CASSDTSSEQYF.

V is TRBV10-3 and J is TRBJ2-7; 8 nucleotides match TRBD2. The germline V gene encodes CDR1 ENHRY and CDR2 SYGVKD. The CDR3 length is 11 residues. CDR3 nucleotides: TGTGCTACTAGCGGCACCTACGAGCAGTACTTC. This translates into CATSGTYEQYF.

V is TRBV28 and J is TRBJ2-3, with 8 positions matching TRBD1. CDR1 MDHEN and CDR2 SYDVKM come from the germline V gene. CDR3 size: 15 residues. Trimming took 1 base from V and 4 from J; bases not matched to a gene: 4. Here the CDR3 reads CASSLYGQGADTQYF. The DNA for the CDR3 is TGTGCCAGCAGTTTATATGGACAGGGCGCAGATACGCAGTATTTT.

This clone showed up just once. This rearrangement joins TRBV7-2 to TRBJ2-3; D uncertain. From germline, CDR1 is SGHTA and CDR2 FQGNSA. There are 14 residues in the CDR3. Trimming took 4 bases from V and 1 from J, leaving 9 bases between them. CDR3 coding DNA: TGTGCCAGCAGCTCTACTGCCCGCACAGATACGCAGTATTTT. It specifies CASSSTARTDTQYF.

This rearrangement joins TRBV5-4 to TRBJ1-4, with a possible D match to TRBD1 (5 bases). This CDR3 has 14 residues. Trimming removed 0 bases from V and 8 bases from J, with 11 bases in between. In germline, CDR1 is SGHNT, CDR2 YYREEE (reference sequence). The CDR3 reads CASSLDRRGEKLFF. The CDR3 coding sequence is TGTGCCAGCAGCTTGGACAGGAGGGGAGAAAAACTGTTTTTT.

The chain carries TRBV19 and TRBJ1-2, with 7 positions matching TRBD1. Germline V gene data show CDR1 as LNHDA and CDR2 as SQIVND (reference sequence). With V trimmed by 6 bases and J by 0 bases, 25 bases remained unmatched. The CDR3 spans 21 residues. CDR3 in amino acids: CASRKGGPHRGPPYANYGYTF. The CDR3, as DNA: TGTGCCAGTAGAAAAGGGGGGCCACACAGGGGCCCACCTTACGCTAACTATGGCTACACCTTC.

J is TRBJ2-3 and V is TRBV7-2; D is possibly TRBD2 (5 bases). In germline, CDR1 is SGHTA, CDR2 FQGNSA. Deletions cut 7 bases from V and 2 bases from J, with 13 bases between. The CDR3 has 14 amino acids. The DNA of the CDR3 is TGTGCCAGCACTTTTGACGGGAACACAGATACGCAGTATTTT. Its protein is CASTFDGNTDTQYF.

This chain uses TRBV6-5 with TRBJ1-2; 8 positions agree with TRBD1. Germline CDR1 is MNHEY and CDR2 is SVGAGI. The CDR3 loop spans 12 amino acids. The trim removed 6 bases at V and 6 bases at J, leaving 3 bases unmatched. CDR3 DNA sequence: TGTGCCAGCAGCTTGGACAGGGATGGCTACACCTTC. Translating gives CASSLDRDGYTF.

This clone was counted once. This sequence joins TRBV10-3 and TRBJ2-2; D gene unclear. The CDR3 contains 13 residues. CDR1 is ENHRY and CDR2 is SYGVKD in the germline V gene. Trimming removed 4 bases from V and 6 bases from J, with 9 bases in between. Written as DNA, the CDR3 is TGTGCCATCAGTGCCCAGGACCCCGGGGAGCTGTTTTTT. This sequence encodes CAISAQDPGELFF.

The rearrangement joins TRBV28 to TRBJ2-7, with D uncertain. V lost 5 bases and J lost 6, with 8 bases in between. The CDR3 is 11 amino acids. Germline V CDR1 and CDR2: MDHEN, SYDVKM. The CDR3 DNA is TGTGCCAGCAGTAGGGCTGCCGAGCAGTACTTC. This codes for CASSRAAEQYF.

The chain links TRBV4-1 to TRBJ1-1; no clear D gene. The CDR3 has 15 amino acids. Germline V gives CDR1 MGHRA, CDR2 YSYEKL. With 4 bases removed from V and 1 base from J, the gap between germline ends came to 13 bases. The CDR3 spells CASSLLAEANTEAFF. The CDR3 bases are TGCGCCAGCAGCCTTCTAGCTGAGGCGAACACTGAAGCTTTCTTT.

This clone was counted once. J is TRBJ2-3 and V is TRBV7-3, with D perhaps TRBD2 (6 bases). V was trimmed by 5 bases and J by 1 base, leaving 13 bases between them. The CDR3 runs 15 residues. Germline loops: CDR1 SGHTA, CDR2 FQGTGA. DNA for the CDR3: TGTGCCAGCAGCCTGCGGGTAGCGGGCACAGATACGCAGTATTTT. As protein: CASSLRVAGTDTQYF. Variable domain in full (rest from reference TRBV7-3 and TRBJ2-3): GAGVSQTPSNKVTEKGKYVELRCDPISGHTALYWYRQSLGQGPEFLIYFQGTGAADDSGLPNDRFFAVRPEGSVSTLKIQRTERGDSAVYLCASSLRVAGTDTQYFGPGTRLTVL.

As for this clone: Other DNA sequences within the sample encode an identical CDR3. V gene TRBV5-1 combines with J gene TRBJ1-3, with TRBD1 matching over 8 bases. Germline CDR1 is SGHRS and CDR2 is YFSETQ. Unmatched junction bases numbered 3, after V lost 0 bases and J lost 4 bases. CDR3 length: 15 residues. The CDR3 loop reads CASSLDRGSGNTIYF. The CDR3 coding sequence is TGCGCCAGCAGCTTGGACAGGGGGTCGGGAAACACCATATATTTT.

The chain recombines TRBV9 with TRBJ2-1; 8 bases line up with TRBD1. Germline V gene sequence: CDR1 SGDLS, CDR2 YYNGEE. The CDR3 extends over 16 amino acids. V lost 4 bases, J lost 8 bases, and 14 bases stayed unmatched. CDR3 amino acids: CASSPRARQGSYEQFF. The CDR3, as DNA: TGTGCCAGCAGCCCCCGGGCGCGACAGGGGTCGTATGAGCAGTTCTTC.

The chain recombines TRBV6-4 with TRBJ2-3; D might be TRBD2 (8 bases). The CDR3 length is 18 residues. V was shortened by 6 bases and J by 1 base, with 23 bases between the two germline ends. The germline V gene encodes CDR1 MRHNA and CDR2 SNTAGT. CDR3 loop: CASRGQTIAGSCTDTQYF. In DNA, the CDR3 is TGTGCCAGCAGGGGACAGACCATAGCGGGATCCTGCACAGATACGCAGTATTTT.

The V call is TRBV5-4, the J call TRBJ2-2, with D hard to call. CDR3 size: 12 residues. V lost 1 base and J lost 5, with 3 bases in between. The germline CDR1 and CDR2 sequences are SGHNT and YYREEE (reference sequence). The CDR3 DNA follows: TGTGCCAGCAGCTTGCAAACCGGGGAGCTGTTTTTT. Translating gives CASSLQTGELFF.

Points on this clone: It is likely a read error, because the conserved phenylalanine at the end of the CDR3 is missing. The limits of the CDR3 on the DNA are not certain, so only TCRdb's listed CDR3 is given. The V call is TRBV5-6, the J call TRBJ1-4; the DNA was not compared with TRBD1, the D call given in the table. Germline V gives CDR1 SGHDT, CDR2 YYEEEE. The CDR3 totals 10 residues, both ends included. The chain's CDR3 is CASSPGQAGG.

This chain joins TRBV27 and TRBJ2-1; 9 nucleotides line up with TRBD2. The CDR3 is 17 residues long. Germline trimming cut 2 bases from V and 2 bases from J; bases unmatched to any gene: 7. Germline V gives CDR1 MNHEY, CDR2 SMNVEV (reference sequence). This chain's CDR3 is CASSLRLAGATYNEQFF. The DNA of the CDR3 is TGTGCCAGCAGTTTAAGGTTAGCGGGAGCGACCTACAATGAGCAGTTCTTC.

The chain recombines TRBV11-2 with TRBJ1-2, with D maybe TRBD1 (6 bases). V gave up 5 bases and J gave up 8 bases, with 15 bases separating them. Germline values: CDR1 SGHAT, CDR2 FQNNGV. The CDR3 spans 13 residues. The CDR3: CASSPGHSRGYTF. The CDR3 DNA follows: TGTGCCAGCAGCCCGGGACACAGTAGGGGCTACACCTTC.